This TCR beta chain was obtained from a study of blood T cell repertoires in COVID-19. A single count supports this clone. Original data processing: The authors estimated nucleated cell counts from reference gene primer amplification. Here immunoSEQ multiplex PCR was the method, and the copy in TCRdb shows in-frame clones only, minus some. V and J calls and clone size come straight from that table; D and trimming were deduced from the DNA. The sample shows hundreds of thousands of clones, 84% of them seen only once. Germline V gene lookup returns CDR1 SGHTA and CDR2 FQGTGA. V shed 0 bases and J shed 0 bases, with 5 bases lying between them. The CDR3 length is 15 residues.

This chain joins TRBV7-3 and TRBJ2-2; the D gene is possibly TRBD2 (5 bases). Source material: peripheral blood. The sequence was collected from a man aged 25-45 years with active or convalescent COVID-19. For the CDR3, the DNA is TGTGCCAGCAGCTTAACTAGCGCGAACACCGGGGAGCTGTTTTTT. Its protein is CASSLTSANTGELFF. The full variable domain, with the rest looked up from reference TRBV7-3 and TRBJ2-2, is GAGVSQTPSNKVTEKGKYVELRCDPISGHTALYWYRQSLGQGPEFLIYFQGTGAADDSGLPNDRFFAVRPEGSVSTLKIQRTERGDSAVYLCASSLTSANTGELFFGEGSRLTVL.